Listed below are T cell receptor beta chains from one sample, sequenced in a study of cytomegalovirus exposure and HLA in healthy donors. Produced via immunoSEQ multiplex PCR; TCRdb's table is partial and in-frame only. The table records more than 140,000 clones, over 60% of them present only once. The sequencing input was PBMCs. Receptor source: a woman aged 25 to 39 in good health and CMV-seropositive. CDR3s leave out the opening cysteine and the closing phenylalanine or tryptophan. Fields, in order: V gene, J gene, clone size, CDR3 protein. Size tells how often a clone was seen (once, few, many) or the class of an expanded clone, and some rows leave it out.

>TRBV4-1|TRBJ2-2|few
ASSQGLAGFNTGELF
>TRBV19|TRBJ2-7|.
ASSGGTRGEQY
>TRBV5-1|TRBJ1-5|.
ASSSGTGGNWDQPQH
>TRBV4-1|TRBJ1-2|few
ASSQGQGGGYT
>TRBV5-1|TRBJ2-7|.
ASSSGQGANEQY
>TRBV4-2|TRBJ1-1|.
ASSRGGTEAF
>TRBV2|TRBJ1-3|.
ASSDGARNTIY
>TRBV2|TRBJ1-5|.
ASSGGTTGNQPQH
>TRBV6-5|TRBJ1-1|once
ASSYSTAVMNTEAF
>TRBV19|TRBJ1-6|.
ASSIARIGGSYNSPLH
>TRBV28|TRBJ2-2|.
ASRRGGKTGELF
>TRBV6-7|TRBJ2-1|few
ASSTSGSHEQF
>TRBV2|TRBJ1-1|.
ASIRGLGTEAF
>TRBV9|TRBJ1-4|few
ASSVWSGNEKLF
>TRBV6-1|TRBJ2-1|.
ASSGLASGLYNEQF
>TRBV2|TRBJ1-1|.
ASKPGQGDTEAF
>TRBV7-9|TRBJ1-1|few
ATRHLNTEAF
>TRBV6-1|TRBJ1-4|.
ASAGRTPNEKLF
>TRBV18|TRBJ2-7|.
ASSPELRTGDEQY
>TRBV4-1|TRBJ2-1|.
ASRGGGTSPTRNEQF
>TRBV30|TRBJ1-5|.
AWSHFGVRGNQPQH
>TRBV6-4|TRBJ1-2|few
ASSPGGLYGYT
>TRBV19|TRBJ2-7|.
ASSMNSPYEQY
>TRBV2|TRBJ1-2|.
ASCRGPFGYT
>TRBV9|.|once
ASSSTPGQGQYEQY
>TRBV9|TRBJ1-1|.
ASSVVSNTEAF
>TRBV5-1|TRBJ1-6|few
ASSLGDRVRGSPLH
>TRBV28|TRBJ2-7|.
ASSRSGGYEQY
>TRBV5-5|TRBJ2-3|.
ASSLGITSTDTQY
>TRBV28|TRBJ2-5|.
ASNELETQY
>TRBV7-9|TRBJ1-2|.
ASSLIPPGKEGGYT
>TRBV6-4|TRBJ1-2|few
ASSPTGLYGYT
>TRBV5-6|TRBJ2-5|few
ASSHASVGTSRETQY
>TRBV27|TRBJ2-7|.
ASSPLETGAYEQY
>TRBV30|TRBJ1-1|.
AWSALGGSRTEAF
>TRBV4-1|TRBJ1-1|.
ASSHLGGGNTEAF
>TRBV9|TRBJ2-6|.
ASSVTGQGLSGANVLT
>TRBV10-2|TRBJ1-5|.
ASSGDTYQPQH
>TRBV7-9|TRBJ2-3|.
ASSFTGGLDTQY
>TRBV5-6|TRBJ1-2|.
ASSLGQEKGYT
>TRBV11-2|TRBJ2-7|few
ASSFGTTYEQY
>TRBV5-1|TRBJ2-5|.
ASSRSLAISETQY